These T cell receptor beta chains were read from a single sample in a study of spatial heterogeneity in lung cancer. Via MiXCR, TCRdb re-called the 5' RACE reads, giving one row per CDR3 protein. The sample consists of roughly 20,000 distinct CDR3 sequences, approximately 3% of them appearing once. This material consisted of lung tumor tissue, taken at surgery. These receptors originate from a male donor with early-stage non-small cell lung cancer. The CDR3 runs from the conserved cysteine through the conserved F or W. The order of the fields is V gene, J gene, CDR3 protein.

v_gene: TRBV20-1; j_gene: TRBJ1-5; CDR3aa: CSARGTHQPQHF
v_gene: TRBV24-1; j_gene: TRBJ2-3; CDR3aa: CATSSADTQYF
v_gene: TRBV6-5; j_gene: TRBJ2-2; CDR3aa: CASSYWEAGLNTGELFF
v_gene: TRBV2; j_gene: TRBJ2-4; CDR3aa: CASGRTGGQNIQYF
v_gene: TRBV15; j_gene: TRBJ2-3; CDR3aa: CATSRDVASGRTDTQYF
v_gene: TRBV23-1; j_gene: TRBJ2-2; CDR3aa: CASSQGLAGEGTGELFF
v_gene: TRBV19; j_gene: TRBJ1-5; CDR3aa: CASSIVLSTGSQPQHF
v_gene: TRBV12-3/TRBV12-4; j_gene: TRBJ2-1; CDR3aa: CASSFFEGEAEQFF
v_gene: TRBV5-1; j_gene: TRBJ2-7; CDR3aa: CASSWETGVWSYEQYF
v_gene: TRBV7-2; j_gene: TRBJ2-7; CDR3aa: CASSTTSVISYEQYF
v_gene: TRBV12-3/TRBV12-4; j_gene: TRBJ1-2; CDR3aa: CASSYGGTYNYGYTF
v_gene: TRBV20-1; j_gene: TRBJ2-6; CDR3aa: CSAPHRSRSGANVLTF
v_gene: TRBV24-1; j_gene: TRBJ2-1; CDR3aa: CATSKTLAGYNEQFF
v_gene: TRBV7-9; j_gene: TRBJ1-6; CDR3aa: CASSSRFAAGDGNSPLHF
v_gene: TRBV7-9; j_gene: TRBJ2-3; CDR3aa: CASSQTSVFSTDTQYF
v_gene: TRBV7-8; j_gene: TRBJ2-7; CDR3aa: CASSLEAGEQYF
v_gene: TRBV6-6; j_gene: TRBJ1-5; CDR3aa: CASNRGDNQPQHF
v_gene: TRBV6-2/TRBV6-3; j_gene: TRBJ2-3; CDR3aa: CASSFGTGTDTQYF
v_gene: TRBV3-1; j_gene: TRBJ2-7; CDR3aa: CASSHAGNDYEQYF
v_gene: TRBV3-1; j_gene: TRBJ2-7; CDR3aa: CASSQDSSGSHEQYF
v_gene: TRBV29-1; j_gene: TRBJ2-1; CDR3aa: CSVDLDTRDNEQFF
v_gene: TRBV25-1; j_gene: TRBJ1-1; CDR3aa: CASSESVVDTEAFF
v_gene: TRBV13; j_gene: TRBJ1-1; CDR3aa: CASSLFPGRGIVGEAFF
v_gene: TRBV18; j_gene: TRBJ1-1; CDR3aa: CASSQGQNTEAFF
v_gene: TRBV5-1; j_gene: TRBJ2-7; CDR3aa: CASSFGDPTYEQYF
v_gene: TRBV2; j_gene: TRBJ1-2; CDR3aa: CASSVDYGYTF
v_gene: TRBV29-1; j_gene: TRBJ1-2; CDR3aa: CSVESDAVGGYGYTF
v_gene: TRBV9; j_gene: TRBJ2-3; CDR3aa: CASSPGGGPDTQYF